The 5 T cell receptor beta chains in this list originate from one sample, sequenced in a study of CD8 T cells in ankylosing spondylitis. TCRdb reprocessed the 5' RACE reads with MiXCR, giving one entry per CDR3 protein. The data hold under 450,000 distinct CDR3 sequences, with more than 15% observed a single time. Study results and caveats: A TCR beta motif of eight or nine highly homologous variants seemed to mark ankylosing spondylitis blood.

No antigens are known for them. The specimen sequenced was blood, either unsorted or a sorted T cell fraction (not recorded which). Receptors were obtained from a male donor with ankylosing spondylitis.

This clonotype has more than one count but fewer than ten. This rearrangement joins TRBV20-1 to TRBJ1-5, with TRBD1 matching 7 bases. The CDR3 is made up of 15 amino acids. The germline V gene has CDR1 DFQATT and CDR2 SNEGSKA (reference sequence). The trim removed 5 bases at V and 4 bases at J, leaving 11 bases unmatched. The chain's CDR3 is CSAAGQVGSNQPQHF. In nucleotides, the CDR3 is TGCAGTGCTGCCGGACAGGTCGGGTCAAATCAGCCCCAGCATTTT.

The V gene is TRBV29-1, the J gene TRBJ1-1, with D perhaps TRBD1 (5 bases). The CDR3 is made up of 10 amino acids. The V gene's germline CDR1 is SQVTM and CDR2 ANQGSEA. The CDR3 protein is CGGKNTEAFF. CDR3 bases: TGCGGGGGGAAGAACACTGAAGCTTTCTTT.

This clonotype was counted at least ten times. The rearrangement joins TRBV5-1 to TRBJ1-3; D call uncertain. The CDR3 sequence is 14 residues long. V lost 4 bases, J lost 0 bases, and 8 bases lay in between. CDR1 and CDR2 from the germline V gene are SGHRS and YFSETQ. CDR3: CASSPEDSGNTIYF. DNA for the CDR3: TGCGCCAGCAGCCCGGAAGACTCTGGAAACACCATATATTTT.

This clonotype turned up a few times. This chain uses TRBV20-1 with TRBJ2-7, with 12 bases aligning to TRBD2. Germline V CDR1 and CDR2: DFQATT, SNEGSKA (reference sequence). CDR3 length: 16 residues. V lost 5 bases to trimming and J lost 3 bases; unmatched junction nucleotides: 11. CDR3 DNA sequence: TGCAGTGCTCCCACATCGCTAGCGGGGGGGCGCTACGAGCAGTACTTC. This translates into CSAPTSLAGGRYEQYF.

The chain joins TRBV5-1 to TRBJ2-5, with TRBD2 matching over 7 bases. Trimming cost V 5 bases and J 13 bases; bases outside gene matches: 20. This CDR3 region has 15 residues. Germline lookup yields CDR1 SGHRS and CDR2 YFSETQ. The chain's CDR3 is CASSQVPLADTQRYF. The DNA for the CDR3 is TGCGCCAGCAGTCAGGTCCCCCTAGCGGATACGCAACGGTACTTC.